What follows are 19 T cell receptor beta chains derived from one specimen sequenced in a study of shared clonotypes between healthy human individuals. Cells designated naive CD8 were CD45RO-negative and were positively selected for CCR7, with terminally differentiated effector memory CD45RA+ cells excluded. The method was immunoSEQ multiplex PCR; TCRdb's version includes in-frame clones alone and lacks a portion of them. The table records about 2 million clones, about 95% of them present only once. The sequenced sample was naive CD8+ T cells sorted from blood. The receptors come from a man aged 18 to 29 in good health.

This sequence joins TRBV5-6 and TRBJ2-2; TRBD1 is a possible D gene (5 bases). Trimming pared 0 bases from V and 7 bases from J, leaving 16 bases between. The CDR3 loop spans 16 amino acids. CDR1 and CDR2 (germline): SGHDT, YYEEEE. The CDR3 sequence: CASSLGTQGWYGELFF. The CDR3 DNA reads as TGTGCCAGCAGCTTGGGAACCCAGGGCTGGTACGGGGAGCTGTTTTTT.

To note about this clone: Other nucleotide sequences in the sample specify the same CDR3. This chain uses TRBV29-1 with TRBJ2-7; 9 positions agree with TRBD1. Germline lookup yields CDR1 SQVTM and CDR2 ANQGSEA. After removal of 5 bases from V and 2 bases from J, the junction contained 1 base not matched to a gene. The CDR3 consists of 12 residues. The CDR3 here is CSVRQGAYEQYF. The CDR3 DNA reads TGCAGCGTTAGACAGGGGGCCTACGAGCAGTACTTC.

The gene calls are TRBV19 and TRBJ2-2; D not resolved. Deletions cut 7 bases from V and 0 bases from J, with 21 bases between. Germline CDR1 LNHDA, CDR2 SQIVND (reference sequence). The CDR3 runs 18 residues. In DNA, the CDR3 is TGTGCCAGTACCGGCCCGTTGACCCCTCGATCGAACACCGGGGAGCTGTTTTTT. Protein product: CASTGPLTPRSNTGELFF.

Worth noting for this clone: Other DNA sequences in the sample encode the same CDR3. The chain carries TRBV5-1 and TRBJ2-5; no clear D gene. There are 13 residues in the CDR3. CDR1 is SGHRS, CDR2 YFSETQ, per germline. V was clipped by 0 bases and J by 0 bases, with 3 bases between them. In DNA, the CDR3 is TGCGCCAGCAGCTTGGAAAACCAAGAGACCCAGTACTTC. Translated: CASSLENQETQYF.

CDR3 coding DNA: TGTGCCAGCAGCTCGCTAGCGGGTTCGGTCTTATACAATGAGCAGTTCTTC. As protein: CASSSLAGSVLYNEQFF. The chain links TRBV11-2 to TRBJ2-1; 8 bases are shared with TRBD2. The CDR3 spans 17 residues. Per germline, CDR1 SGHAT and CDR2 FQNNGV. Trimming removed 4 bases from V and 4 bases from J; junction bases left unmatched: 12.

A remark on this clone: The same CDR3 is also encoded by other DNA sequences in this sample. V is TRBV6-5 and J is TRBJ2-7; TRBD1 might be the D (6 bases). This CDR3 contains 12 residues. V was clipped by 5 bases and J by 4 bases, with 9 bases between them. Germline V gene sequence: CDR1 MNHEY, CDR2 SVGAGI. The CDR3 DNA follows: TGTGCCAGCAGTCTGGACAGATACGAGCAGTACTTC. It codes for CASSLDRYEQYF.

The chain joins TRBV29-1 to TRBJ2-2, with 10 bases aligning to TRBD1. The CDR3 is made up of 16 amino acids. CDR1 is SQVTM and CDR2 is ANQGSEA in the germline V gene. V trimming: 0 bases; J trimming: 3 bases; junction bases outside the gene matches: 4. CDR3 in amino acids: CSVEDKTGGYTGELFF. DNA of the CDR3: TGCAGCGTTGAAGATAAGACAGGGGGCTACACCGGGGAGCTGTTTTTT.

The J gene is TRBJ2-7, the V gene TRBV6-1; D not certain. V lost 4 bases, J lost 10 bases, and 11 bases lay in between. The CDR3 extends over 11 amino acids. Germline CDR1 MNHNS, CDR2 SASEGT. CDR3: CASSGAGFQYF. The CDR3 coding sequence is TGTGCCAGCAGTGGTGCCGGGTTTCAGTACTTC.

This rearrangement joins TRBV7-9 to TRBJ2-7; tentatively, D is TRBD2 (5 bases). CDR1 SEHNR and CDR2 FQNEAQ come from the germline V gene (reference sequence). This CDR3 has 15 residues. Trimming cost V 5 bases and J 3 bases, with 17 bases left between them. CDR3 bases: TGTGCCAGCAGCCCCCCACTGGCGGAGGTCTACGAGCAGTACTTC. As protein: CASSPPLAEVYEQYF.

With respect to this clone: Other DNA sequences in this sample translate to the same CDR3. V is TRBV9 and J is TRBJ2-1; D ambiguous. CDR3 length: 15 amino acids. CDR1 and CDR2 (germline): SGDLS, YYNGEE. V was shortened by 0 bases and J by 0 bases, with 7 bases between the two germline ends. The CDR3 DNA reads as TGTGCCAGCAGCGTAGCACTGAGCTCCTACAATGAGCAGTTCTTC. It yields the protein CASSVALSSYNEQFF.

This clone was counted a few times. The same CDR3 can be traced to other DNA sequences in this sample. The chain employs TRBV9 and TRBJ1-1; D is unclear. This CDR3 contains 12 residues. Germline-derived CDR1 and CDR2 are SGDLS and YYNGEE. Trimming left V 3 bases short and J 1 base short, with 4 bases between. CDR3 amino acids: CASSGRNTEAFF. The CDR3 DNA reads TGTGCCAGCAGCGGACGGAACACTGAAGCTTTCTTT. The whole variable domain, filled in from reference TRBV9 and TRBJ1-1, reads DSGVTQTPKHLITATGQRVTLRCSPRSGDLSVYWYQQSLDQGLQFLIQYYNGEERAKGNILERFSAQQFPDLHSELNLSSLELGDSALYFCASSGRNTEAFFGQGTRLTVV.

For this clone: This same CDR3 is encoded by further DNA sequences in the sample. This rearrangement joins TRBV9 to TRBJ1-3; no definite D call. The CDR3 is made up of 13 amino acids. CDR1 is SGDLS, CDR2 YYNGEE, per germline. V was cut by 3 bases and J by 0 bases, with 4 bases left in between. The CDR3 spells CASSATSGNTIYF. CDR3 in DNA: TGTGCCAGCAGCGCTACCTCTGGAAACACCATATATTTT.

The CDR3 DNA follows: TGTGCCAGCAGCTTAGAAGTTTGGGGCCTGCTCGTACCTAACTATGGCTACACCTTC. Translating gives CASSLEVWGLLVPNYGYTF. The chain carries TRBV7-8 and TRBJ1-2; tentative D call: TRBD1 (5 bases). The CDR3 runs 19 residues. Trimming stripped 1 base from V and 0 bases from J, with 21 bases between. The germline V gene encodes CDR1 SGHVS and CDR2 FQNEAQ.

The chain uses TRBV30 and TRBJ2-7, with 11 bases aligning to TRBD2. Germline V gene sequence: CDR1 GTSNPN, CDR2 SVGIG (reference sequence). The CDR3 loop spans 15 amino acids. The J segment lost 3 bases and the V segment lost 3 bases, leaving 7 bases of the junction unmatched. CDR3 DNA sequence: TGTGCCTGGAGCGCCACAGGGACTAGCGGCTACGAGCAGTACTTC. It translates to CAWSATGTSGYEQYF.

This clone was picked up a small number of times. The V call is TRBV6-6, the J call TRBJ2-7; D possibly uses TRBD1 or TRBD2 (7 bases each). Looked up from germline, CDR1 is MNHNY and CDR2 is SVGAGI (reference sequence). CDR3 length equals 14 residues. Trimming cost V 7 bases and J 3 bases, with 16 bases left between them. CDR3 protein: CASIPGGQIYEQYF. CDR3 in DNA: TGTGCCAGCATCCCGGGGGGACAGATCTACGAGCAGTACTTC.

The genes are TRBV7-9 and TRBJ2-3; tentatively, D is TRBD2 (6 bases). Germline V lookup: CDR1 SEHNR, CDR2 FQNEAQ (reference sequence). This CDR3 contains 17 residues. V was clipped by 3 bases and J by 4 bases, with 20 bases between them. In nucleotides, the CDR3 is TGTGCCAGCAGCTTTGGCGGGGATGGACCCTGGGCAGATACGCAGTATTTT. As protein: CASSFGGDGPWADTQYF.

J is TRBJ2-7 and V is TRBV11-2, with 8 bases identical to TRBD1. Trimming took 0 bases from V and 4 from J; bases not matched to a gene: 5. The germline V gene has CDR1 SGHAT and CDR2 FQNNGV. This CDR3 spans 15 amino acids. The CDR3 sequence: CASSLEGQGSYEQYF. In nucleotides, the CDR3 is TGTGCCAGCAGCTTAGAAGGACAGGGCTCATACGAGCAGTACTTC.

The V gene is TRBV9, the J gene TRBJ2-3; 10 bases are shared with TRBD2. V dropped 4 bases and J dropped 5; count of bases not matched to a gene: 10. Germline assignment: CDR1 SGDLS and CDR2 YYNGEE. There are 16 residues in the CDR3. The CDR3 region has the DNA TGTGCCAGCAGCTCCCCCGGGACTAGCGTTCAAGATACGCAGTATTTT. This translates into CASSSPGTSVQDTQYF.

The DNA for the CDR3 is TGTGCCAGCAGTGAAGATCCATTTCTAGACGTTGACACCGGGGAGCTGTTTTTT. Its protein is CASSEDPFLDVDTGELFF. This chain connects TRBV25-1 to TRBJ2-2, with D unclear. The CDR3 loop spans 18 amino acids. The V gene lost 2 bases and the J gene lost 3 bases, with 19 bases spanning the gap. Germline V CDR1 and CDR2: MGHDK, SYGVNS.